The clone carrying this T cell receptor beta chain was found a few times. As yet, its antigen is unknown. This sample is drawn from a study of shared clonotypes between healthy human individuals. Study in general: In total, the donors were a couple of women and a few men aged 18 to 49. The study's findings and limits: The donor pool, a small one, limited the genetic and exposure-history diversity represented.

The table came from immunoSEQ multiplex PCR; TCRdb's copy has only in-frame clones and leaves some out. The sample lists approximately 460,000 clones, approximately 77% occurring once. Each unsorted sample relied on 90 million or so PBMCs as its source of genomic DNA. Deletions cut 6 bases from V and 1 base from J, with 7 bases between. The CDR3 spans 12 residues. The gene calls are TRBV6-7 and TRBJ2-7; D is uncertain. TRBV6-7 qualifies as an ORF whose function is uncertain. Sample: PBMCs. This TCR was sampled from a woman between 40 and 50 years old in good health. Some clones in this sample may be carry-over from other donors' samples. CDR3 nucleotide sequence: TGTGCCAGCAGGCCCGAGTCCTACGAGCAGTACTTC. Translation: CASRPESYEQYF.